The following is a T cell receptor beta chain sequence with its context. Antigen: not known. The sample originates from a study of monozygotic twins with inflammatory bowel disease. This CDR3 comprises 13 residues. CDR1 is MNHEY, CDR2 SVGAGI, per germline. cDNA was produced in eight separate reactions per sample. TCRdb re-called the 5' RACE reads; one entry per CDR3 protein, DNA not given. The sample totals a few hundred thousand distinct CDR3 sequences; its top ten clones hold 2% to 2.5%. Study-wide results and caveats: Fewer shared clonotypes with others were found in IBD patients than in healthy twins, especially with disease activity. A distinction between different T cell subtypes was not possible. Among IBD patients, TCRbeta diversity (inverse Simpson) was lower than in healthy co-twins.

The TCR sequence derives from a human donor with ulcerative colitis or Crohn's disease, or a healthy co-twin of an affected twin (not recorded which). This chain joins TRBV6-5 and TRBJ2-2; absent DNA, TCRdb's TRBD1 call cannot be checked. The sequencing input was blood. CDR3 loop: CASKRQGTGELFF.